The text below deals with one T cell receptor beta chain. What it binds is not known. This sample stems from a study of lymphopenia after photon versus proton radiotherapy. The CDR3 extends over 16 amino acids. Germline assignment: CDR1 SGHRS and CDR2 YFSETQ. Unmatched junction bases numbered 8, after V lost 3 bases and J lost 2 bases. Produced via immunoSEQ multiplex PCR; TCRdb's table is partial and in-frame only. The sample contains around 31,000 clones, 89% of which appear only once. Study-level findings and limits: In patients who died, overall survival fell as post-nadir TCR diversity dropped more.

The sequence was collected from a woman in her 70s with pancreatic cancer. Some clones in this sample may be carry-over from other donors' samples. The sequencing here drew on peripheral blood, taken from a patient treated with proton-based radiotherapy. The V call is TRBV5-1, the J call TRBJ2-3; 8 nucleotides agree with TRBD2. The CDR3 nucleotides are TGCGCCAGCAGCTCGGGACTAGGAGGACTCACAGATACGCAGTATTTT. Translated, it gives CASSSGLGGLTDTQYF.